These T cell receptor beta chains were read from a single sample in a study of cytomegalovirus exposure and HLA in healthy donors. Method: immunoSEQ multiplex PCR; TCRdb's copy keeps in-frame clones and lacks some. The sample yields 200,000 or so clones, around 81% seen once. Material: PBMCs. These receptors originate from a young woman in good health and CMV-seropositive. Each CDR3 is given with its conserved first and last residue. A D gene is named only where the DNA matches it firmly. The listing skips clone size in some rows; elsewhere it reads once, few, many or a size class.

TRBD1 NA TRBJ2-5 TRBV19 TGTGCCAGTAAACCCACAGGGGGGCCTGAGACCCAGTACTTC CASKPTGGPETQYF
TRBD1 NA TRBJ2-1 TRBV5-4 TGTGCCAGCAGCCGGGGTCCCGGGACAGGGGTCAATGAGCAGTTCTTC CASSRGPGTGVNEQFF
TRBD2 NA TRBJ2-7 TRBV4-2 TGTGCCAGCAGCCAAGCCCTGATACTAGCGGACAGCTCCTACGAGCAGTACTTC CASSQALILADSSYEQYF
NA NA TRBJ1-2 TRBV30 TGTGCCTGGACAGAAAACTATGGCTACACCTTC CAWTENYGYTF
NA NA TRBJ1-6 TRBV28 TGTGCCAGCAGTTTATCCCCCCACGCGGGGCCGAATTCACCCCTCCACTTT CASSLSPHAGPNSPLHF
NA NA TRBJ1-2 TRBV18 TGTGCCAGCTCACCACGAGAGTCCCTCACTTATGGCTACACCTTC CASSPRESLTYGYTF
NA once TRBJ2-2 TRBV18 TGTGCCAGCTCACTCTACACCCCTCGACAGACCGGGGAGCTGTTTTTT CASSLYTPRQTGELFF
NA NA TRBJ1-1 TRBV6-5 TGTGCCAGCAGTTACCCGGGGGGGCGGAACACTGAAGCTTTCTTT CASSYPGGRNTEAFF
NA NA TRBJ1-2 TRBV9 TGTGCCAGCAGCCTTGGACAGATTTATGGCTACACCTTC CASSLGQIYGYTF
NA NA TRBJ1-5 TRBV30 TGTGCCTGGGGGGGGGACACGAGCAATCAGCCCCAGCATTTT CAWGGDTSNQPQHF
TRBD2 NA TRBJ2-7 TRBV18 TGTGCCAGCGGACTAGCGGGGGGCGAGCAGTACTTC CASGLAGGEQYF
TRBD1 NA TRBJ2-3 TRBV2 TGTGCCAGCAGTGCGGAGACAGGGAGCACAGATACGCAGTATTTT CASSAETGSTDTQYF
NA NA TRBJ1-1 TRBV7-2 TGTGCCAGCAGCTTAATTTCAGGGCGATACACTGAAGCTTTCTTT CASSLISGRYTEAFF
NA few TRBJ2-7 TRBV30 TGTGCCTGGAGCGGGGCCTACGAGCAGTACTTC CAWSGAYEQYF
NA NA TRBJ1-5 TRBV19 TGTGCCAGTAGTATTTCAACAGGGAATGTTCAGCCCCAGCATTTT CASSISTGNVQPQHF
TRBD2 NA TRBJ2-1 TRBV7-3 TGTGCCAGCAGCTTAGTCGGGGGGGCATACAATGAGCAGTTCTTC CASSLVGGAYNEQFF
NA NA TRBJ2-4 TRBV30 TGTGCCTGGTCCGTGGGGGCACACATTCAGTACTTC CAWSVGAHIQYF
NA NA TRBJ1-6 TRBV5-1 TGCGCCAGCAGCTTGTTGGAGGGAGTCACCTATAATTCACCCCTCCACTTT CASSLLEGVTYNSPLHF
NA few TRBJ2-2 TRBV11-3 TGTGCCAGCAGCACCAGGGTCTCCGGGGAGCTGTTTTTT CASSTRVSGELFF
TRBD1 NA TRBJ1-4 TRBV19 TGTGCCAGTAGTAGGCAACAGGGGCGAAAACTGTTTTTT CASSRQQGRKLFF
TRBD1 once TRBJ1-6 TRBV7-9 TGTGCCAGCAGCCTACAGGGGCTACTGAGCTCCTATAATTCACCCCTCCACTTT CASSLQGLLSSYNSPLHF
NA NA TRBJ1-2 TRBV4-1 TGCGCCAGCAGCCAAGATCGGGGGGCGTACGGCTACACCTTC CASSQDRGAYGYTF
TRBD2 NA TRBJ2-7 TRBV28 TGTGCCAGTTGCTCGGGAGGGAATCGATACGAGCAGTACTTC CASCSGGNRYEQYF
NA NA TRBJ1-2 TRBV7-2 TGTGCCAGCAGCTTAAATGGGCCTTGGAATGGCTACACCTTC CASSLNGPWNGYTF
NA NA TRBJ1-1 TRBV6-6 TGTGCCAGCAGGCCGACAGGGAACACTGAAGCTTTCTTT CASRPTGNTEAFF
TRBD1 NA TRBJ2-5 TRBV6-5 TGTGCCAGCAGACAGGGGTGGATGGAGACCCAGTACTTC CASRQGWMETQYF
NA NA TRBJ2-1 TRBV7-9 TGTGCCAGCAGCTTCGAAAGGGGTCCAAATGAGCAGTTCTTC CASSFERGPNEQFF
TRBD2 NA TRBJ2-2 TRBV7-3 TGTGCCAGCAGCTTAATGGGCCTGACTAGCGGGGGTGTTGGCGGGGAGCTGTTTTTT CASSLMGLTSGGVGGELFF
TRBD2 few TRBJ2-1 TRBV7-3 TGTGCCAGCAGCTCGACTAGCGGAGGTAATGAGCAGTTCTTC CASSSTSGGNEQFF
NA NA TRBJ1-1 TRBV5-6 TGTGCCAGCAGCCTGGGACACGGGAGCACTGAAGCTTTCTTT CASSLGHGSTEAFF
NA NA TRBJ2-2 TRBV13 TGTGCCAGCATCGATTCTTTGAAAGGAGCCAACACCGGGGAGCTGTTTTTT CASIDSLKGANTGELFF
NA NA TRBJ1-1 TRBV25-1 TGTGCCAGCAGTGAATATGGGGACATGAACACTGAAGCTTTCTTT CASSEYGDMNTEAFF
TRBD2 few TRBJ2-3 TRBV7-7 TGTGCCAGCAGCCAAGCGGGGGGCCTCCCAGATACGCAGTATTTT CASSQAGGLPDTQYF
NA once TRBJ1-6 TRBV9 TGTGCCAGCAGCGTAGAGGGTGGGGGGTCCTATAATTCACCCCTCCACTTT CASSVEGGGSYNSPLHF
TRBD1 NA TRBJ1-5 TRBV28 TGTGCCAGCAGTTTAGCCCCGGACAGGTGGGGCAATCAGCCCCAGCATTTT CASSLAPDRWGNQPQHF
NA NA TRBJ1-2 TRBV9 TGTGCCAGCAGCGTAGAGGGAGTTGCCTATGACTACACCTTC CASSVEGVAYDYTF
NA NA TRBJ2-7 TRBV2 TGTGCCAGCAGCCCTCCCGGGGGAGAGCAGTACTTC CASSPPGGEQYF